The 10 T cell receptor beta chains reported below all come from one sample, sequenced in a study of cytomegalovirus exposure and HLA in healthy donors. The PCR ran on 60 Vbeta and 13 Jbeta primers. Sequencing was performed with immunoSEQ multiplex PCR; in TCRdb, only in-frame clones are kept and a portion is missing. The table lists 98,000 or so clones, about three quarters of them singletons, with 7% to 9% in the top ten. Specimen: PBMCs. These TCRs come from a human donor in good health.

The chain combines TRBV9 with TRBJ1-2; the D gene is possibly TRBD1 (6 bases). Trimming cost V 3 bases and J 0 bases, with 12 bases left between them. CDR3 size: 15 residues. Germline V lookup: CDR1 SGDLS, CDR2 YYNGEE. The CDR3 sequence: CASSDFRGANYGYTF. CDR3 DNA sequence: TGTGCCAGCAGCGACTTCAGGGGAGCTAACTATGGCTACACCTTC.

The chain couples TRBV2 to TRBJ2-2; 11 bases match TRBD2. This CDR3 is 17 amino acids long. Germline V gene lookup returns CDR1 SNHLY and CDR2 FYNNEI. V was clipped by 6 bases and J by 5 bases; unmatched bases: 11. In DNA form, the CDR3 reads TGTGCCAGCAGATCACAACTAGCGGGAGTCGGGACCGGGGAGCTGTTTTTT. Residues: CASRSQLAGVGTGELFF.

The chain couples TRBV10-3 to TRBJ2-1; the match to TRBD2 covers 15 bases. There are 16 residues in the CDR3. The V and J ends lost 2 bases and 6 bases, in that order; junction bases with no gene match: 2. Germline V gene data show CDR1 as ENHRY and CDR2 as SYGVKD. The CDR3 DNA reads as TGTGCCATCAGTGAGGGACTAGCGGGGGGGAGCAATGAGCAGTTCTTC. Protein product: CAISEGLAGGSNEQFF.

The chain carries TRBV6-1 and TRBJ1-2; perhaps TRBD1 as D (5 bases). CDR1 MNHNS and CDR2 SASEGT come from the germline V gene. Trimming left V 4 bases short and J 6 bases short, with 15 bases between. This CDR3 has 14 amino acids. The CDR3 DNA sequence: TGTGCCAGCAGTGCTCGGGGGGGATCGGATGGCTACACCTTC. Translating gives CASSARGGSDGYTF.

The rearrangement uses TRBV7-2 and TRBJ2-3, with TRBD1 as a possible D gene (6 bases). Germline V lookup: CDR1 SGHTA, CDR2 FQGNSA. The CDR3 runs 12 residues. V lost 5 bases, J lost 7 bases, and 10 bases lay in between. Written as DNA, the CDR3 is TGTGCCAGCAGCGAAGGGGGAAATACGCAGTATTTT. Translated, it gives CASSEGGNTQYF.

Only one count was recorded for this clone. The genes are TRBV5-1 and TRBJ2-1; 8 bases align to TRBD1. CDR1 and CDR2 from the germline V gene are SGHRS and YFSETQ. This CDR3 contains 17 residues. J gave up 4 bases and V 4 bases, and 13 bases lay outside the gene matches. CDR3 in DNA: TGCGCCAGCAGCCACCCCCGGACAGGGTGGGGGTACAATGAGCAGTTCTTC. Its translation: CASSHPRTGWGYNEQFF.

The chain carries TRBV12-5 and TRBJ1-6, with D perhaps matching TRBD1 (5 bases). V was shortened by 5 bases and J by 10 bases, with 12 bases between the two germline ends. The germline CDR1 and CDR2 sequences are LGHNT and FRNRAP. The CDR3 contains 13 residues. The CDR3 reads CASGVQGSSPLHF. The CDR3, as DNA: TGTGCTAGTGGTGTCCAGGGATCCTCACCCCTCCACTTT.

This rearrangement joins TRBV2 to TRBJ2-3; the match to TRBD1 covers 7 bases. The CDR3 covers 16 residues. Germline values: CDR1 SNHLY, CDR2 FYNNEI. The ends lost 6 bases at V and 0 bases at J; junction bases unmatched: 9. The CDR3 sequence: CASSGETGSSTDTQYF. Here the CDR3 DNA reads TGTGCCAGCAGCGGAGAGACAGGGAGTAGCACAGATACGCAGTATTTT.

This rearrangement joins TRBV15 to TRBJ2-1; D uncertain. The CDR3 loop spans 13 amino acids. Deletions cut 4 bases from V and 4 bases from J, with 8 bases between. The germline V gene has CDR1 LNHNV and CDR2 YYDKDF (reference sequence). DNA of the CDR3: TGTGCCACCAGCAAGTCGGAGTACAATGAGCAGTTCTTC. It yields the protein CATSKSEYNEQFF. The whole variable domain, remainder taken from reference TRBV15 and TRBJ2-1, is DAMVIQNPRYQVTQFGKPVTLSCSQTLNHNVMYWYQQKSSQAPKLLFHYYDKDFNNEADTPDNFQSRRPNTSFCFLDIRSPGLGDTAMYLCATSKSEYNEQFFGPGTRLTVL.

This sequence joins TRBV6-1 and TRBJ1-2; 7 nucleotides agree with TRBD1. Germline CDR1 MNHNS, CDR2 SASEGT. Germline trimming cut 5 bases from V and 3 bases from J; bases unmatched to any gene: 3. The length of the CDR3 is 13 residues. CDR3 in amino acids: CASSSTGDYGYTF. In DNA form, the CDR3 reads TGTGCCAGCAGTAGTACAGGGGACTATGGCTACACCTTC.